A single sample is the source of the 16 T cell receptor beta chains below, sequenced in a study of blood T cell repertoires in COVID-19 (TCRdb year 2020). The method behind the library was the immunoSEQ multiplex PCR assay. The table was pulled from immuneACCESS by TCRdb, which kept in-frame rearrangements only. Such tables lose some clones; where checked, under half of the loss comes from unresolved V genes, and the rest has no known cause. The sample includes about 250,000 clones, with roughly 80% observed a single time. The ten most abundant clones make up over 7.5% of the sample. The sequenced material came from peripheral blood. These TCRs come from a man at least 80 years old with acute or convalescent COVID-19.

The chain recombines TRBV9 with TRBJ2-7; TRBD1 aligns across 7 bases. V shed 4 bases and J 2 bases; nucleotides not matched to a gene: 15. Germline-derived CDR1 and CDR2 are SGDLS and YYNGEE. CDR3 size: 17 residues. CDR3 sequence: CASSPSSGTGAAYEQYF. The CDR3 DNA reads TGTGCCAGCAGCCCCTCCTCGGGAACAGGGGCGGCCTACGAGCAGTACTTC. The variable domain in full, completed from reference TRBV9 and TRBJ2-7, reads DSGVTQTPKHLITATGQRVTLRCSPRSGDLSVYWYQQSLDQGLQFLIQYYNGEERAKGNILERFSAQQFPDLHSELNLSSLELGDSALYFCASSPSSGTGAAYEQYFGPGTRLTVT.

The chain employs TRBV28 and TRBJ1-4; TRBD1 might be the D (6 bases). The CDR3 length is 14 residues. The V end was cut by 7 bases, the J end by 7 bases, with 16 bases between. From germline, CDR1 is MDHEN and CDR2 SYDVKM. CDR3 sequence: CASKGGGSFEKLFF. The CDR3 nucleotides are TGTGCCAGCAAGGGGGGGGGATCCTTTGAAAAACTGTTTTTT.

V is TRBV24-1 and J is TRBJ2-7; 7 bases match TRBD1. Losses at the gene ends were 2 bases for V and 4 bases for J; bases not matched to a gene: 10. The CDR3 runs to 16 residues. Germline V gene data show CDR1 as KGHDR and CDR2 as SFDVKD. CDR3: CATSDSTPGGMYEQYF. Here the CDR3 DNA reads TGTGCCACCAGTGATTCGACCCCAGGGGGTATGTACGAGCAGTACTTC.

The V gene is TRBV13, the J gene TRBJ2-7, with a weak D call TRBD1 (6 bases). Germline loops: CDR1 PRHDT, CDR2 FYEKMQ (reference sequence). V was clipped by 4 bases and J by 7 bases, with 8 bases between them. The CDR3 is 11 residues long. CDR3 region: CASSSGTEQYF. CDR3 bases: TGTGCCAGCAGCTCCGGGACAGAGCAGTACTTC. Looking up the rest from reference TRBV13 and TRBJ2-7 gives the full variable domain: AAGVIQSPRHLIKEKRETATLKCYPIPRHDTVYWYQQGPGQDPQFLISFYEKMQSDKGSIPDRFSAQQFSDYHSELNMSSLELGDSALYFCASSSGTEQYFGPGTRLTVT.

V gene TRBV28 combines with J gene TRBJ1-6; 8 nucleotides agree with TRBD1. CDR3 size: 17 residues. The V gene end was trimmed by 4 bases and the J gene end by 10 bases; junction bases not matched to a gene: 15. Per the germline V gene, CDR1 is MDHEN and CDR2 is SYDVKM. CDR3 DNA: TGTGCCAGCAGTTCATACCACAGGGGGTCGAAGAGATCACCCCTCCACTTT. It codes for CASSSYHRGSKRSPLHF.

Of note for this clone: The same CDR3 arises from other DNA sequences in this sample as well. The rearrangement links TRBV10-3 to TRBJ2-7; TRBD1 matches 8 bases. The CDR3 totals 13 residues. Germline CDR1 ENHRY, CDR2 SYGVKD. V was clipped by 4 bases and J by 1 base; unmatched bases: 0. The CDR3 bases are TGTGCCATCAGTGGACAGGGGTCCTACGAGCAGTACTTC. It codes for CAISGQGSYEQYF.

This clone showed up just a few times. The chain is built from TRBV28 and TRBJ1-4, with D maybe TRBD1 (6 bases). Germline-derived CDR1 and CDR2 are MDHEN and SYDVKM. The CDR3 totals 17 residues. Trimming removed 6 bases from V and 3 bases from J, with 20 bases in between. Here the CDR3 reads CASRKGGGGGANEKLFF. CDR3 coding DNA: TGTGCCAGCAGAAAGGGTGGCGGGGGCGGAGCTAATGAAAAACTGTTTTTT.

This clone was counted once. V gene TRBV27 combines with J gene TRBJ2-1; maybe TRBD2 (6 bases). Trimming pared 5 bases from V and 1 base from J, leaving 18 bases between. CDR1 MNHEY and CDR2 SMNVEV come from the germline V gene (reference sequence). The CDR3 is 17 amino acids. CDR3 loop: CASSDDGTETSYNEQFF. The DNA for the CDR3 is TGTGCCAGCAGTGATGATGGGACTGAAACTTCCTACAATGAGCAGTTCTTC.

This clone appeared a few times. The chain is built from TRBV3-1 (or the pseudogene TRBV3-2) and TRBJ2-2; maybe TRBD2 (7 bases). V shed 3 bases and J shed 4 bases, with 15 bases lying between them. CDR1 is LGHDT, CDR2 YNNKEL, per germline (reference sequence). CDR3 length: 16 residues. CDR3 bases: TGTGCCAGCAGCCAGATTGGGGGGGCGCGCACCGGGGAGCTGTTTTTT. This sequence encodes CASSQIGGARTGELFF.

The rearrangement links TRBV2 to TRBJ2-5, with D perhaps matching TRBD2 (6 bases). The CDR3 has 13 residues. Trimming removed 6 bases at V and 5 bases at J, with 13 bases between. CDR1 is SNHLY and CDR2 is FYNNEI in the germline V gene. In DNA form, the CDR3 reads TGTGCCAGCAGGAGACTAGTTCCGGAGACCCAGTACTTC. Translating gives CASRRLVPETQYF.

J is TRBJ1-6 and V is TRBV6-6; D perhaps matches TRBD1 (6 bases). V was clipped by 2 bases and J by 0 bases, with 8 bases between them. The germline V gene encodes CDR1 MNHNY and CDR2 SVGAGI (reference sequence). The CDR3 totals 16 residues. The CDR3 here is CASSYVQGSYNSPLHF. CDR3 in DNA: TGTGCCAGCAGTTACGTACAGGGCTCCTATAATTCACCCCTCCACTTT.

As regards this clone: Other DNA sequences in this specimen translate into the identical CDR3. The chain uses TRBV10-3 and TRBJ2-7; 7 nucleotides match TRBD1. Trimming removed 0 bases from V and 6 bases from J; junction bases left unmatched: 5. The CDR3 loop spans 14 amino acids. The germline gives CDR1 ENHRY, CDR2 SYGVKD. The CDR3 is CAISESRGYLEQYF. The CDR3 DNA sequence: TGTGCCATCAGTGAGTCCAGGGGGTATCTCGAGCAGTACTTC.

V is TRBV27 and J is TRBJ2-7, with unresolved D. Germline CDR1 MNHEY, CDR2 SMNVEV (reference sequence). The CDR3 is made up of 15 amino acids. V shed 3 bases and J shed 2 bases, with 14 bases lying between them. The CDR3 DNA sequence: TGTGCCAGCAGTTTTGGAAAGGTCGGAGCCTACGAGCAGTACTTC. It translates to CASSFGKVGAYEQYF.

In this sample, this clone turned up once. This chain connects TRBV7-9 to TRBJ2-2; TRBD2 agrees at 8 bases. CDR3 length equals 16 residues. The germline V gene encodes CDR1 SEHNR and CDR2 FQNEAQ (reference sequence). Germline trimming cut 4 bases from V and 7 bases from J; bases unmatched to any gene: 11. Here the CDR3 reads CASSSNPGGLGGELFF. CDR3 nucleotides: TGTGCCAGCAGCTCCAACCCGGGGGGGCTCGGCGGGGAGCTGTTTTTT.

The gene calls are TRBV20-1 and TRBJ1-5; perhaps TRBD1 as D (5 bases). V was cut by 3 bases and J by 1 base, with 10 bases left in between. The length of the CDR3 is 14 residues. From germline, CDR1 is DFQATT and CDR2 SNEGSKA (reference sequence). For the CDR3, the DNA is TGCAGTGCTAGTCAGGGTTTAAGCAATCAGCCCCAGCATTTT. Amino acids: CSASQGLSNQPQHF.

This clone was counted once. The chain employs TRBV18 and TRBJ1-2, with 7 positions matching TRBD1. This CDR3 is 14 amino acids long. The V and J ends lost 2 bases and 3 bases, in that order; junction bases with no gene match: 3. The germline gives CDR1 KGHSH, CDR2 LQKENI. The CDR3, as DNA: TGTGCCAGCTCACCAGTGACAGGGTACTATGGCTACACCTTC. It is translated as CASSPVTGYYGYTF.